The 12 T cell receptor beta chains below come from one sample, sequenced in a study of T cells in Graves' hyperthyroidism and ophthalmopathy. Using RNA transcripts as the source, TCR beta CDR3 regions were amplified. Using the HTBI primer set, a first-round RT-PCR was run on the TCR CDR3. TCRdb processed the multiplex PCR reads anew with MiXCR; each CDR3 protein has one entry. The table shows roughly 500,000 distinct CDR3 sequences, with more than 45% occurring only once. Sequencing input: peripheral blood or thyroid tissue (not recorded which). Receptors were obtained from an adult woman with Graves' disease, either hyperthyroidism or ophthalmopathy (not recorded which).

Points on this clonotype: This is likely a read error, given that the CDR3 carries no conserved phenylalanine or tryptophan at its end. It is unclear where the CDR3 begins or ends on the DNA, so no DNA is shown, and the CDR3 is as TCRdb lists it. V usage is TRBV7-8 and J usage is TRBJ1-4; TRBD1 is the table's D call and was not checked against the DNA. From its first to its last residue, the CDR3 has 15 amino acids. The V gene's germline CDR1 is SGHVS and CDR2 FQNEAQ. The CDR3 is CASSLTGGTEAFFGQ.

The rearrangement links TRBV7-9 to TRBJ1-2, with D tentatively TRBD1 (5 bases). CDR1 SEHNR and CDR2 FQNEAQ come from the germline V gene (reference sequence). Trimming left V 1 base short and J 2 bases short, with 17 bases between. The CDR3 is made up of 17 amino acids. CDR3 sequence (DNA): TGTGCCAGCAGCTTAGGACAGAACCTCCGAAGAAACTATGGCTACACCTTC. The encoded protein is CASSLGQNLRRNYGYTF. The full variable domain, in which reference TRBV7-9 and TRBJ1-2 provide the parts outside the CDR3, is DTGVSQNPRHKITKRGQNVTFRCDPISEHNRLYWYRQTLGQGPEFLTYFQNEAQLEKSRLLSDRFSAERPKGSFSTLEIQRTEQGDSAMYLCASSLGQNLRRNYGYTFGSGTRLTVV.

In its sample, this clonotype was seen a few times. The genes are TRBV7-2 and TRBJ1-2; 8 bases match TRBD1. The CDR3 is 15 amino acids. V was clipped by 1 base and J by 3 bases; unmatched bases: 4. Per germline, CDR1 SGHTA and CDR2 FQGNSA. CDR3 sequence reads: CASSLEGQGYYGYTF. CDR3 nucleotides: TGTGCCAGCAGCTTAGAAGGACAGGGCTACTATGGCTACACCTTC.

This clonotype was seen at least ten times. The chain employs TRBV7-9 and TRBJ2-2; a weak D match, TRBD2 (5 bases). This CDR3 comprises 15 residues. Germline lookup yields CDR1 SEHNR and CDR2 FQNEAQ (reference sequence). V lost 3 bases and J 7 bases, leaving 15 bases between the germline ends. The CDR3 sequence: CASSLFDLAGGELFF. The CDR3 DNA sequence: TGTGCCAGCAGCTTGTTTGATCTAGCAGGCGGGGAGCTGTTTTTT.

This clonotype came up a few times. This chain connects TRBV28 to TRBJ1-2; 11 bases are a match to TRBD1. CDR1 is MDHEN, CDR2 SYDVKM, per germline. The J segment lost 7 bases and the V segment lost 7 bases, leaving 5 bases of the junction unmatched. CDR3 size: 13 residues. In DNA form, the CDR3 reads TGTGCCAGCACTACGGACAGGGGGCTTGGCTACACCTTC. It yields the protein CASTTDRGLGYTF.

For this clonotype: A much larger clone differs from this one at a single base, so this may be a read error. The chain has TRBV4-1 and TRBJ1-2; perhaps TRBD1 as D (5 bases). The CDR3 covers 15 residues. CDR1 MGHRA and CDR2 YSYEKL come from the germline V gene. V lost 4 bases and J 3 bases, leaving 15 bases between the germline ends. CDR3 sequence reads: CASSPSPDRHYGYTF. CDR3 nucleotide sequence: TGCGCCAGCAGCCCATCTCCTGACAGACACTATGGCTACACCTTC.

This clonotype appeared many times. The chain combines TRBV29-1 with TRBJ2-6; D gene unclear. The CDR3 runs to 12 residues. V lost 7 bases and J 0 bases, leaving 4 bases between the germline ends. CDR1 is SQVTM and CDR2 is ANQGSEA in the germline V gene. Here the CDR3 reads CSAISGANVLTF. In nucleotides, the CDR3 is TGCAGCGCCATCTCTGGGGCCAACGTCCTGACTTTC.

Many counts were recorded for this clonotype. The chain joins TRBV7-8 to TRBJ2-2, with D uncertain. The germline CDR1 and CDR2 sequences are SGHVS and FQNEAQ. Trimming pared 5 bases from V and 4 bases from J, leaving 17 bases between. This CDR3 spans 16 amino acids. The chain's CDR3 is CASSPNLSYGTGELFF. The CDR3 DNA follows: TGTGCCAGCAGCCCAAACTTATCCTACGGCACCGGGGAGCTGTTTTTT.

This clonotype was picked up many times. The chain links TRBV4-1 to TRBJ1-1; D is undetermined. Germline CDR1 MGHRA, CDR2 YSYEKL. V was clipped by 6 bases and J by 3 bases, with 17 bases between them. The CDR3 spans 15 residues. The CDR3 region has the DNA TGCGCCAGCAGACCTCCCTGGTCTACGGACACTGAAGCTTTCTTT. It is translated as CASRPPWSTDTEAFF.

To note about this clonotype: One junction end does not reproduce the germline sequence, and a read error may be involved. The chain recombines TRBV7-9 with TRBJ2-1, with D unclear. The CDR3 is made up of 16 amino acids. The germline V gene encodes CDR1 SEHNR and CDR2 FQNEAQ (reference sequence). CDR3 residues: CASSTGFLGSYNEQFF. The CDR3, as DNA: TGCGCCAGCAGTACGGGCTTCTTGGGCTCCTACAATGAGCAGTTCTTC.

The CDR3 DNA follows: TGTGCCAGCAGTGGGAGCGGCCAAGAGACCCAGTACTTC. This codes for CASSGSGQETQYF. V is TRBV2 and J is TRBJ2-5, with a tentative D call TRBD2 (5 bases). Deletions cut 4 bases from V and 1 base from J, with 7 bases between. CDR3 length: 13 amino acids. In germline, CDR1 is SNHLY, CDR2 FYNNEI.

This clonotype was counted many times. The chain recombines TRBV20-1 with TRBJ2-7; D is perhaps TRBD2 (5 bases). Trimming shortened V by 0 bases and J by 6 bases, and 18 bases separated the two germline ends. This CDR3 comprises 15 residues. CDR1 is DFQATT and CDR2 is SNEGSKA in the germline V gene (reference sequence). Here the CDR3 reads CSARDAAARAGEQYF. The DNA of the CDR3 is TGCAGTGCTAGAGATGCCGCGGCGCGGGCGGGCGAGCAGTACTTC.